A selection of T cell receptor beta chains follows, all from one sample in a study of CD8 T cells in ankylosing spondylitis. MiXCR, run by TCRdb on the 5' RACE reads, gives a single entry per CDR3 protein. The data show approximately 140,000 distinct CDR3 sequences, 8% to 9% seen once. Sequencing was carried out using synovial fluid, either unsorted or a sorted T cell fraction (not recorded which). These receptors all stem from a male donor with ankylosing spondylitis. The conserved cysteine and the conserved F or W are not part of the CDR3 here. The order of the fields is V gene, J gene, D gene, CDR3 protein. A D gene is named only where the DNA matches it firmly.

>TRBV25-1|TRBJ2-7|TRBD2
ASSPRTSGRDYEQY
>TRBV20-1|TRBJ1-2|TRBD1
SAEDRVVGYT
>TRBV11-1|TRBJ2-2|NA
ASSLTPRTGELF
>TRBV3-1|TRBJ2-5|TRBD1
ASSPGQRIETQY
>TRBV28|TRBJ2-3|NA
ASSTPTFTDTQY
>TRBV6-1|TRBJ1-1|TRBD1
ASRRDRSDTEAF
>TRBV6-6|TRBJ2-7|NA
ASSSFGKQY
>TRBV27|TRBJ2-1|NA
ASSFLQNSYNEQF
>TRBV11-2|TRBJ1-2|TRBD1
ASSQTGQGGYGYT
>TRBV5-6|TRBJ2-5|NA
ASSSPRGAETQY
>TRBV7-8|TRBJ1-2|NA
ASSSPASWGYT
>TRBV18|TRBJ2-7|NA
ASSRPGTVYEQY
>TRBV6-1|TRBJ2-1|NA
ASSLDRNTYNEQF
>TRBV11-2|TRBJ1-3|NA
ASSREGRTTSSGNTIY
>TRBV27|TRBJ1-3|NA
ASADYSGNTIY
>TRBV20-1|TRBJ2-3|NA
SASTPLGTDTQY
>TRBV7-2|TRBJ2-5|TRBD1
ASSFNRGQETQY
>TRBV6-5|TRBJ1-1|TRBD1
ASSYSDRGRFWNTEAF
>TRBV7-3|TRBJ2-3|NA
ASSLFPVGFTDTQY
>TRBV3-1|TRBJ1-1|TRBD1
ASSPDGDRQTEAF
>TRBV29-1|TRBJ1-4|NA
SAIWREKLF
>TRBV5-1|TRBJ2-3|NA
ASSLESSPDTQY
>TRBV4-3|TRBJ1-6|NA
ASSQRHLGGSPLH
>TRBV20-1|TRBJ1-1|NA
SAREGVARGNTEAF
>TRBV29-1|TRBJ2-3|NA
SVERSRGTDTQY
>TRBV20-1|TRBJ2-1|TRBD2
SARILAGQNEQF
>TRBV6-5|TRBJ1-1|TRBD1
ASSLQGAVGTEAF
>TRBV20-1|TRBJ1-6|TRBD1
SAMRTGGGLH
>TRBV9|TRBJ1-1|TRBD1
ASSRQGDTEAF
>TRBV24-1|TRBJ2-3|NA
ATSDSSGLLPSTDTQY
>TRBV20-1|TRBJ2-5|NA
SAPSFRLPGTQY
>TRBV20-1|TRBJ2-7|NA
SASPGLLSYEQY
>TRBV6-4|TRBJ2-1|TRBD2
ATPSGVYNEQF
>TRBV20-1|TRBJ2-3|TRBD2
SARAGGDTDTQY
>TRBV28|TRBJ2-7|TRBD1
ASSLLGAGGDYEQY
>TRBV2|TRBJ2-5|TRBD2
ASSETSGKETQY
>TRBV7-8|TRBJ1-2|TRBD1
ASSPGQGRLYGYT
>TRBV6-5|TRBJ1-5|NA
ASSYSAGYSNQPQH
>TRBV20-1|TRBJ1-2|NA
SARGQRNYGYT
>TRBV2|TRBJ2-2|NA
ASSVTASTGELF
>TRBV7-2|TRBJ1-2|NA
ASSYSPGDGYT
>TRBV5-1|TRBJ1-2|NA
ASSLAGRVAGYT
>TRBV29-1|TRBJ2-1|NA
SVVWDPRGYNEQF
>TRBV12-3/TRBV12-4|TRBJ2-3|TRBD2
ASSFLSGGPDTQY
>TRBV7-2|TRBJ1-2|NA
ASSFNGYGYT
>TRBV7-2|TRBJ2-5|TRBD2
ASSDRGLAGGKTQY
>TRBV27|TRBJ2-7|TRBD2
ASTKWGGASYEQY
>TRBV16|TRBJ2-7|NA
ASNPTLSSYEQY
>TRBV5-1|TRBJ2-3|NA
ASSFDVVADTQY
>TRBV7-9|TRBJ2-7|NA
ASSSDGSQY
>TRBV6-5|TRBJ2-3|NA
ASSYGSITDTQY